The 31 T cell receptor beta chains presented below share a single source sample, sequenced in a study of T cell repertoires in cytomegalovirus infection. No antigen has been assigned to these receptors. From the reads, TCRdb called clonotypes with MiXCR, one entry per CDR3 protein. The sample records some 940,000 distinct CDR3 sequences, around 32% being singletons. Source: cultured CD8+ T cells from PBMCs, taken from culture after CMV antigen stimulation. The receptors were sampled from a human donor in good health (CMV status not recorded). Some clones in this sample may be carry-over from other donors' samples.

The rearrangement uses TRBV28 and TRBJ2-1, with a tentative D call TRBD1 (5 bases). The CDR3 is made up of 16 amino acids. Germline V gives CDR1 MDHEN, CDR2 SYDVKM. V was shortened by 5 bases and J by 0 bases, with 14 bases between the two germline ends. The CDR3 region is CASSPSMGPSYNEQFF. CDR3 DNA: TGTGCCAGCAGTCCCTCGATGGGGCCCTCCTACAATGAGCAGTTCTTC. The full variable domain, in which reference TRBV28 and TRBJ2-1 provide the parts outside the CDR3, is DVKVTQSSRYLVKRTGEKVFLECVQDMDHENMFWYRQDPGLGLRLIYFSYDVKMKEKGDIPEGYSVSREKKERFSLILESASTNQTSMYLCASSPSMGPSYNEQFFGPGTRLTVL.

This clonotype occurred a few times. The CDR3 is CASSLDSSGGHYGYTF. CDR3 bases: TGTGCCAGCAGCCTCGATTCATCGGGGGGTCATTATGGCTACACCTTC. V is TRBV5-5 and J is TRBJ1-2; TRBD1 might be the D (5 bases). The CDR3 length is 16 residues. V was shortened by 4 bases and J by 5 bases, with 21 bases between the two germline ends. The germline V gene has CDR1 SGHKS and CDR2 YYEKEE (reference sequence).

The chain couples TRBV14 to TRBJ2-5; D is unresolved. Germline CDR1 is SGHDN and CDR2 is FVKESK. The CDR3 has 12 amino acids. The V gene lost 3 bases and the J gene lost 7 bases, with 9 bases spanning the gap. DNA of the CDR3: TGTGCCAGCAGCCAGTTAGACGGGACCCAGTACTTC. This sequence encodes CASSQLDGTQYF.

This clonotype was observed many times. The rearrangement links TRBV27 to TRBJ1-1; D unclear. This CDR3 region has 14 residues. The V gene lost 2 bases and the J gene lost 5 bases, with 12 bases spanning the gap. CDR1 and CDR2 (germline): MNHEY, SMNVEV (reference sequence). The CDR3 DNA reads as TGTGCCAGCAGTTTAAAATGGACTGGGACTGAAGCTTTCTTT. It codes for CASSLKWTGTEAFF.

V and J are TRBV11-2 and TRBJ2-1; 13 nucleotides match TRBD2. This CDR3 region has 16 residues. V lost 0 bases to trimming and J lost 9 bases; unmatched junction nucleotides: 5. Per the germline V gene, CDR1 is SGHAT and CDR2 is FQNNGV. The CDR3 spells CASSLEGTSGVGEQFF. Here the CDR3 DNA reads TGTGCCAGCAGCTTAGAGGGGACTAGCGGGGTCGGTGAGCAGTTCTTC.

The V and J genes are TRBV28 and TRBJ2-3, with a tentative D call TRBD1 (6 bases). V lost 5 bases and J 2 bases, leaving 11 bases between the germline ends. This CDR3 region has 14 residues. Germline values: CDR1 MDHEN, CDR2 SYDVKM. The DNA of the CDR3 is TGTGCCAGCAGTCCCGACAGGTTCACAGATACGCAGTATTTT. This encodes CASSPDRFTDTQYF.

This clonotype was seen more than once but under ten times. The CDR3 DNA sequence: TGTGCCAGCAGCTTTGACGGGGCTAGCACAGATACGCAGTATTTT. Translating gives CASSFDGASTDTQYF. The chain has TRBV7-3 and TRBJ2-3; TRBD1 or TRBD2 may be the D gene (5 bases each). The CDR3 is 15 amino acids. Germline CDR1 reads SGHTA; CDR2 reads FQGTGA. V was trimmed by 3 bases and J by 0 bases, leaving 10 bases between them.

This clonotype was seen a few times. V usage is TRBV7-9 and J usage is TRBJ2-1; 8 bases are a match to TRBD2. Germline V CDR1 and CDR2: SEHNR, FQNEAQ (reference sequence). The length of the CDR3 is 18 residues. The V and J ends lost 6 bases and 4 bases, in that order; junction bases with no gene match: 17. The CDR3 protein is CASSITRTISGVYNEQFF. CDR3 coding DNA: TGTGCCAGCAGTATTACCCGAACTATTAGCGGGGTTTACAATGAGCAGTTCTTC.

This chain joins TRBV7-9 and TRBJ1-2; D is ambiguous. Trimming stripped 1 base from V and 2 bases from J, with 8 bases between. This CDR3 is built from 14 residues. Germline V gene data show CDR1 as SEHNR and CDR2 as FQNEAQ (reference sequence). This CDR3 reads CASSLESGNYGYTF. The CDR3 DNA follows: TGTGCCAGCAGCTTAGAATCAGGCAACTATGGCTACACCTTC. The whole variable domain, remainder taken from reference TRBV7-9 and TRBJ1-2, is DTGVSQNPRHKITKRGQNVTFRCDPISEHNRLYWYRQTLGQGPEFLTYFQNEAQLEKSRLLSDRFSAERPKGSFSTLEIQRTEQGDSAMYLCASSLESGNYGYTFGSGTRLTVV.

The chain couples TRBV12-3 or TRBV12-4 to TRBJ2-5, with D maybe TRBD2 (7 bases). The ends were cut back, 3 bases at V and 4 bases at J, with 15 bases in the middle. This CDR3 region has 15 residues. CDR3 residues: CASSFLAGALETQYF. The DNA of the CDR3 is TGTGCCAGCAGTTTTTTGGCGGGGGCTCTAGAGACCCAGTACTTC.

V usage is TRBV14 and J usage is TRBJ2-3; D may be TRBD1 or TRBD2 (6 bases each). Trimming cost V 2 bases and J 2 bases, with 11 bases left between them. The CDR3 loop spans 15 amino acids. CDR1 and CDR2 (germline): SGHDN, FVKESK. The CDR3 DNA reads TGTGCCAGCAGCCAATGGGGGGCGTACACAGATACGCAGTATTTT. This encodes CASSQWGAYTDTQYF.

This rearrangement joins TRBV7-9 to TRBJ1-1, with D tentatively TRBD1 (6 bases). Looked up from germline, CDR1 is SEHNR and CDR2 is FQNEAQ (reference sequence). V was clipped by 4 bases and J by 0 bases, with 9 bases between them. The length of the CDR3 is 14 residues. The CDR3 sequence is CASSWDIVNTEAFF. The DNA for the CDR3 is TGTGCCAGCAGCTGGGACATCGTGAACACTGAAGCTTTCTTT.

This clonotype was counted between two and nine times. V is TRBV28 and J is TRBJ1-1; 8 bases line up with TRBD1. The V segment lost 7 bases and the J segment 0 bases; nucleotides outside the gene matches: 10. The CDR3 sequence is 16 residues long. Germline V gene data show CDR1 as MDHEN and CDR2 as SYDVKM. The CDR3 sequence: CASIFTPGGLNTEAFF. The CDR3 DNA follows: TGTGCCAGCATCTTTACCCCAGGGGGCCTGAACACTGAAGCTTTCTTT.

The table lists this clonotype with a few counts. V usage is TRBV6-6 and J usage is TRBJ2-7, with D possibly being TRBD2 (6 bases). Germline V CDR1 and CDR2: MNHNY, SVGAGI (reference sequence). Trimming removed 5 bases at V and 1 base at J, with 15 bases between. This CDR3 has 15 amino acids. This CDR3 is CASSGGVGGSYEQYV. The CDR3 DNA is TGTGCCAGCAGTGGGGGTGTGGGGGGTTCCTACGAGCAGTACGTC.

This clonotype was picked up a small number of times. The rearrangement uses TRBV6-1 and TRBJ1-1; D is unclear. Trimming removed 3 bases from V and 1 base from J, with 6 bases in between. The CDR3 is 13 residues long. Germline CDR1 reads MNHNS; CDR2 reads SASEGT. This CDR3 is CASSEVANTEAFF. The CDR3 DNA reads as TGTGCCAGCAGTGAGGTAGCGAACACTGAAGCTTTCTTT.

This chain uses TRBV19 with TRBJ2-3, with 9 nucleotides matching TRBD2. V was clipped by 8 bases and J by 2 bases; unmatched bases: 5. The CDR3 loop spans 14 amino acids. Germline V gene data show CDR1 as LNHDA and CDR2 as SQIVND (reference sequence). The DNA of the CDR3 is TGTGCCAGTCGCCGACTAGCGGCCACAGATACGCAGTATTTT. Protein product: CASRRLAATDTQYF.

In this sample, this clonotype turned up a few times. The chain links TRBV5-8 to TRBJ2-3; 10 bases are shared with TRBD2. The CDR3 totals 16 residues. J lost 1 base, V lost 5 bases, and 7 bases had no gene match. The germline V gene has CDR1 SGHTS and CDR2 YDEGEE. As DNA, the CDR3 is TGTGCCAGCAGTCCACACCTAGCGGGGGGCACAGATACGCAGTATTTT. Its protein product is CASSPHLAGGTDTQYF.

This chain joins TRBV6-1 and TRBJ2-2, with D unresolved. Germline V gene sequence: CDR1 MNHNS, CDR2 SASEGT. This CDR3 is built from 14 residues. Trimming removed 0 bases from V and 6 bases from J, with 8 bases in between. CDR3 sequence reads: CASSEARGSGELFF. The CDR3 nucleotides read TGTGCCAGCAGTGAAGCGCGCGGCTCCGGGGAGCTGTTTTTT.

This clonotype was detected a few times. The J gene is TRBJ2-2, the V gene TRBV4-1, with D tentatively TRBD1 or TRBD2 (5 bases each). The germline CDR1 and CDR2 sequences are MGHRA and YSYEKL. Trimming pared 0 bases from V and 5 bases from J, leaving 16 bases between. This CDR3 comprises 17 residues. The CDR3 here is CASSQDGGPPVTGELFF. Written as DNA, the CDR3 is TGCGCCAGCAGCCAAGATGGGGGTCCCCCGGTTACCGGGGAGCTGTTTTTT.

This clonotype was counted only a few times. The genes are TRBV7-8 and TRBJ1-1; D is uncertain. This CDR3 comprises 15 residues. Germline CDR1 is SGHVS and CDR2 is FQNEAQ. V shed 5 bases and J shed 1 base, with 14 bases lying between them. In DNA, the CDR3 is TGTGCCAGCAGCCCCAGCGGATCTAGGAACACTGAAGCTTTCTTT. Translation gives CASSPSGSRNTEAFF.

In this sample, this clonotype turned up many times. The chain is built from TRBV7-2 and TRBJ2-7; no clear D gene. This CDR3 is built from 13 residues. CDR1 is SGHTA, CDR2 FQGNSA, per germline. The V and J ends lost 5 bases and 1 base respectively, with 9 bases between them. The CDR3 reads CASSKTVSYEQYV. The DNA of the CDR3 is TGTGCCAGCAGCAAAACGGTTTCCTACGAGCAGTACGTC.

The chain combines TRBV20-1 with TRBJ2-1, with 11 bases that match TRBD2. Per the germline V gene, CDR1 is DFQATT and CDR2 is SNEGSKA (reference sequence). The CDR3 has 13 residues. J gave up 4 bases and V 7 bases, and 3 bases lay outside the gene matches. The CDR3 DNA reads as TGCAGTGGACTAGCGGGGAATTACAATGAGCAGTTCTTC. This codes for CSGLAGNYNEQFF.

This clonotype appeared a few times. This chain connects TRBV6-5 to TRBJ2-1; D possibly corresponds to TRBD2 (7 bases). CDR1 is MNHEY and CDR2 is SVGAGI in the germline V gene. This CDR3 is 15 amino acids long. V was shortened by 2 bases and J by 7 bases, with 15 bases between the two germline ends. CDR3 sequence: CASSYMGGLENEQFF. As DNA, the CDR3 is TGTGCCAGCAGTTACATGGGGGGGCTGGAAAATGAGCAGTTCTTC.

The chain carries TRBV20-1 and TRBJ1-5, with D possibly being TRBD1 (6 bases). The CDR3 is 17 amino acids. V dropped 3 bases and J dropped 1 base, with 19 bases sitting between them. From germline, CDR1 is DFQATT and CDR2 SNEGSKA (reference sequence). CDR3 sequence (DNA): TGCAGTGCTAGGGGGGGCCAGGGGTTCGGAAGCAATCAGCCCCAGCATTTT. Protein sequence: CSARGGQGFGSNQPQHF.

J is TRBJ2-2 and V is TRBV7-4; 9 nucleotides align to TRBD1. This CDR3 has 17 amino acids. Germline assignment: CDR1 SGHVT and CDR2 SQSDAQ. The V segment lost 10 bases and the J segment 4 bases; nucleotides outside the gene matches: 16. The CDR3 DNA follows: TGTGCCAACATCCGAGAGGTACAGGGGGCGACCACCGGGGAGCTGTTTTTT. Translation gives CANIREVQGATTGELFF.

This clonotype occurred a few times. The chain carries TRBV7-9 and TRBJ2-3; D is ambiguous. The CDR3 consists of 13 residues. The V end was cut by 5 bases, the J end by 5 bases, with 11 bases between. Germline V CDR1 and CDR2: SEHNR, FQNEAQ (reference sequence). CDR3 bases: TGTGCCAGCAGCGTCGACACGAGAGATACGCAGTATTTT. Translation: CASSVDTRDTQYF.

This clonotype came up a few times. J is TRBJ2-7 and V is TRBV7-6; the D is unclear. The CDR3 contains 15 residues. Germline CDR1 reads SGHVS; CDR2 reads FNYEAQ. V dropped 5 bases and J dropped 2 bases, with 16 bases sitting between them. DNA of the CDR3: TGTGCCAGCAGCGGGCCGGGCCTCAAAGCCTACGAGCAGTACTTC. It specifies CASSGPGLKAYEQYF.

V gene TRBV27 combines with J gene TRBJ2-3; 7 bases align to TRBD1. Germline V gene sequence: CDR1 MNHEY, CDR2 SMNVEV (reference sequence). CDR3 length: 15 amino acids. V lost 5 bases, J lost 0 bases, and 5 bases stayed unmatched. CDR3 in amino acids: CASSVTGKSTDTQYF. The DNA of the CDR3 is TGTGCCAGCAGTGTGACAGGGAAAAGCACAGATACGCAGTATTTT.

There are many counts of this clonotype. The genes are TRBV11-1 and TRBJ2-7; D might be TRBD1 (6 bases). V lost 8 bases to trimming and J lost 0 bases, with 14 bases between them. The CDR3 totals 14 residues. Per germline, CDR1 SGHAT and CDR2 FQDESV (reference sequence). CDR3 loop: CASSRTDSSYEQYV. CDR3 sequence (DNA): TGTGCCAGCTCTCGGACAGACAGCTCCTACGAGCAGTACGTC.

This clonotype was counted between two and nine times. The V and J genes are TRBV6-6 and TRBJ1-1, with D perhaps matching TRBD1 (6 bases). Germline values: CDR1 MNHNY, CDR2 SVGAGI (reference sequence). With 2 bases removed from V and 2 bases from J, the gap between germline ends came to 24 bases. This CDR3 has 19 amino acids. CDR3 region: CASSYRVEGDAYINTEAFF. CDR3 nucleotide sequence: TGTGCCAGCAGTTACAGGGTAGAGGGGGATGCCTATATAAACACTGAAGCTTTCTTT.

The chain carries TRBV6-5 and TRBJ2-6; no reliable D call. The V gene's germline CDR1 is MNHEY and CDR2 SVGAGI. There are 17 residues in the CDR3. V lost 0 bases to trimming and J lost 0 bases, with 9 bases between them. The CDR3 coding sequence is TGTGCCAGCAGTTACTCTGGACGGATCTCTGGGGCCAACGTCCTGACTTTC. This translates into CASSYSGRISGANVLTF.